These T cell receptor beta chains were read from a single sample in a study of siplizumab effects on memory and regulatory T cells. Sequenced by immunoSEQ multiplex PCR; TCRdb stores in-frame clones only, minus some. The sample has some 110,000 clones, 90% to 95% seen once. The sample consisted of CD4+ T cells sorted from blood. These receptors came from a human donor in good health. Each CDR3 is given with its conserved first and last residue. D genes are given only for firm matches. Size is omitted from some rows. Given values are once, few, many or a class for expanded clones.

d_gene | j_gene | abundance | v_gene | CDR3nt | CDR3aa
. | TRBJ1-2 | . | TRBV29-1 | TGCAGCGTTGAAGAGGGGGTGAGCACCTTC | CSVEEGVSTF
TRBD1 | TRBJ1-5 | . | TRBV7-2 | TGTGCCAGCAGCAGGGGGACAGGCCGAAGCAATCAGCCCCAGCATTTT | CASSRGTGRSNQPQHF
TRBD1 | TRBJ2-7 | . | TRBV7-9 | TGTGCCAGCAGCTTAGACGGGACAGGGGTCTACGAGCAGTACTTC | CASSLDGTGVYEQYF
TRBD2 | TRBJ2-7 | once | TRBV11-2 | TGTGCCAGCAGCTCCCCCGGACTAGCCACGGGTGAGCAGTACTTC | CASSSPGLATGEQYF
. | TRBJ1-2 | . | TRBV6-4 | TGTGCCAGCAGCGGCCCCCGGTCCGACTATGGCTACACCTTC | CASSGPRSDYGYTF
. | TRBJ2-6 | . | TRBV7-3 | TGTGCCAGCAGCTTAGGGTCTACTGGGGCCAACGTCCTGACTTTC | CASSLGSTGANVLTF
TRBD1 | TRBJ2-1 | . | TRBV18 | TGTGCCAGTACTCAGGGGGTCCCCTACAATGAGCAGTTCTTC | CASTQGVPYNEQFF
. | TRBJ2-3 | once | TRBV7-2 | TGTGCCAGCAGCTTAGTGAGGGGGGGACAGACTAGCACAGATACGCAGTATTTT | CASSLVRGGQTSTDTQYF
. | TRBJ1-1 | . | TRBV6-6 | TGTGCCAGCAGTTACGGTTTGGGCAGAGACACTGAAGCTTTCTTT | CASSYGLGRDTEAFF
TRBD1 | TRBJ2-7 | . | TRBV12-5 | TGTGCTAGTGGTTTGGACAGGGGCTACGAGCAGTACTTC | CASGLDRGYEQYF
. | TRBJ2-1 | . | TRBV9 | TGTGCCAGCAGCGTGTACGGTCGGGAGCAGTTCTTC | CASSVYGREQFF
. | TRBJ1-2 | . | TRBV2 | TGTGCCAGCAGTGATCGGGCCTATGGCTATGGCTACACCTTC | CASSDRAYGYGYTF
. | TRBJ2-6 | . | TRBV5-1 | TGCGCCAGCAGCTTTTGGTCAGGGGTAGGGTCTGGGGCCAACGTCCTGACTTTC | CASSFWSGVGSGANVLTF
. | TRBJ2-3 | . | TRBV6-5 | TGTGCCAGCCGGATGGGGAGAGGAGATACGCAGTATTTT | CASRMGRGDTQYF
. | TRBJ2-3 | . | TRBV9 | TGTGCCAGCAGCGTTGGCGGAGGGTTTACAGATACGCAGTATTTT | CASSVGGGFTDTQYF
. | TRBJ2-1 | . | TRBV19 | TGTGCCAGTAGTAGGGACAGCCCGGGAGGAGATGAGCAGTTCTTC | CASSRDSPGGDEQFF
. | TRBJ2-1 | . | TRBV11-3 | TGTGCCAGCAGGACCCAAGGCGGCCTAGGGTACAATGAGCAGTTCTTC | CASRTQGGLGYNEQFF
. | TRBJ1-6 | . | TRBV7-2 | TGTGCCAGCAGCTTAGGAATTGCTTGGGCTGTTGGATCACCCCTCCACTTT | CASSLGIAWAVGSPLHF
TRBD1 | TRBJ1-6 | . | TRBV19 | TGTGCCAGTAGATCGACGGACAGGGGGCGGAATTCACCCCTCCACTTT | CASRSTDRGRNSPLHF
TRBD2 | TRBJ2-7 | . | TRBV30 | TGTGCCTGGGGACTAGCGGGGACGTCGGGAGAGCAGTACTTC | CAWGLAGTSGEQYF
TRBD1 | TRBJ2-4 | . | TRBV5-3 | TGTGCCAGAAGCTTGGCAAGAAGACAGGGGGCGAAAAACATTCAGTACTTC | CARSLARRQGAKNIQYF
TRBD1 | TRBJ1-1 | . | TRBV5-6 | TGTGCCAGCAGCTCCACCCAGGGGGCGGACACTGAAGCTTTCTTT | CASSSTQGADTEAFF
TRBD2 | TRBJ2-7 | . | TRBV30 | TGTGCCTGGAGAAACAGCGGGAGTTCGGGGGAGCAGTACTTC | CAWRNSGSSGEQYF
TRBD2 | TRBJ2-2 | . | TRBV6-5 | TGTGCCAGCAGGTCGGGACTATACACCGGGGAGCTGTTTTTT | CASRSGLYTGELFF
. | TRBJ1-1 | once | TRBV5-1 | TGCGCCAGCAGCTTGGCGGCGGGGATTGACACTGAAGCTTTCTTT | CASSLAAGIDTEAFF
. | TRBJ1-2 | . | TRBV7-2 | TGTGCCAGCAGCTTAGAGTGGGGCGCGAACTATGGCTACACCTTC | CASSLEWGANYGYTF
TRBD2 | TRBJ2-3 | . | TRBV7-9 | TGTGCCAGCAGCTTAGTAGCGGGGGGAGCAGATACGCAGTATTTT | CASSLVAGGADTQYF
. | TRBJ2-7 | once | TRBV7-2 | TGTGCCAGCAGCTTACAAGGGTACGAGCAGTACTTC | CASSLQGYEQYF
. | TRBJ2-1 | . | TRBV25-1 | TGTGCCAGCAGCCTCTACAATGAGCAGTTCTTC | CASSLYNEQFF
. | TRBJ1-1 | . | TRBV2 | TGTGCCAGCAGACTACAGGCCGAATTGAACACTGAAGCTTTCTTT | CASRLQAELNTEAFF
TRBD2 | TRBJ2-3 | . | TRBV7-2 | TGTGCCAGCAGCCCTCTAGCGGGAGGTCCCCCAGATACGCAGTATTTT | CASSPLAGGPPDTQYF
TRBD1 | TRBJ1-5 | . | TRBV7-9 | TGTGCCAGCAGCTTACAGGGGGTCGGCCAGCCCCAGCATTTT | CASSLQGVGQPQHF
. | TRBJ1-3 | . | TRBV30 | TGTGCCTGGAGGAATCGGACCCTGGACCATTTT | CAWRNRTLDHF
. | TRBJ1-5 | few | TRBV30 | TGTGCCTGGAGCCACAGGGACTATAGCAATCAGCCCCAGCATTTT | CAWSHRDYSNQPQHF
. | TRBJ1-4 | . | TRBV6-1 | TGTGCCAGCAGTGAATTTGGGGGGGGGAATGAAAAACTGTTTTTT | CASSEFGGGNEKLFF
. | TRBJ2-7 | . | TRBV30 | TGTGCCTGGAGAAGCATCTCCTACGAGCAGTACTTC | CAWRSISYEQYF
. | TRBJ1-1 | . | TRBV30 | TGTGCCTGGAGTTTTTTGGGGCGAGAGGACACTGAAGCTTTCTTT | CAWSFLGREDTEAFF
. | TRBJ1-3 | . | TRBV27 | TGTGCCAGCAGTAAGGGACTGTACTCTGGAAACACCATATATTTT | CASSKGLYSGNTIYF
TRBD2 | TRBJ2-2 | once | TRBV5-4 | TGTGCCAGCAGCTCCACTAGCGGGGCCGGCACCGGGGAGCTGTTTTTT | CASSSTSGAGTGELFF
. | TRBJ2-2 | . | TRBV11-2 | TGTGCCAGCAGCTTCCAGGCTCCCGGGGAGCTGTTTTTT | CASSFQAPGELFF
. | TRBJ1-5 | . | TRBV5-4 | TGTGCCAGCAGCTTGGGAGGGGGACAGCCCCAGCATTTT | CASSLGGGQPQHF
TRBD1 | TRBJ2-2 | few | TRBV28 | TGTGCCACTACGAGGGGGACAGGGGGAACCGGGGAGCTGTTTTTT | CATTRGTGGTGELFF
TRBD1 | TRBJ1-2 | . | TRBV18 | TGTGCCAGCTCAAGGGAGGGGGCCCACTATGGCTACACCTTC | CASSREGAHYGYTF
. | TRBJ2-5 | . | TRBV7-2 | TGTGCCAGCAGCTTATTTTGGGGGTCGTCAGAGACCCAGTACTTC | CASSLFWGSSETQYF
TRBD2 | TRBJ2-2 | few | TRBV5-1 | TGCGCCAGCAGCTTGGCAACGGGAGGGCCCGGGGAGCTGTTTTTT | CASSLATGGPGELFF
. | TRBJ1-4 | . | TRBV29-1 | TGCAGCGCGGAGACACTCAGAGGGAGTGAAAAACTGTTTTTT | CSAETLRGSEKLFF
. | TRBJ2-2 | . | TRBV11-2 | TGTGCCAGCAGGCGGGACACTAACACCGGGGAGCTGTTTTTT | CASRRDTNTGELFF
. | TRBJ1-2 | . | TRBV5-6 | TGTGCCAGCAGCCCGGAGGGCAGCTATGGCTACACCTTC | CASSPEGSYGYTF
TRBD2 | TRBJ2-1 | . | TRBV6-1 | TGTGCCAGCAGAGTACTAGCGGGAGGCAGTGAGCAGTTCTTC | CASRVLAGGSEQFF
TRBD1 | TRBJ1-2 | . | TRBV29-1 | TGCAGCGTTAACAGGGGGTCTAACTATGGCTACACCTTC | CSVNRGSNYGYTF
. | TRBJ1-2 | . | TRBV5-1 | TGCGCCAGCAGCTTGGAACTGCGGAATACCTATGGCTACACCTTC | CASSLELRNTYGYTF
TRBD1 | TRBJ1-4 | . | TRBV2 | TGTGCCAGCTCTGATACCTCCGGGACAGGGGTGGGAAAACTGTTTTTT | CASSDTSGTGVGKLFF
TRBD2 | TRBJ2-3 | once | TRBV7-7 | TGTGCTAGCAGCCAACTAGCGGGAGGGCAAGCAGATACGCAGTATTTT | CASSQLAGGQADTQYF
TRBD1 | TRBJ1-5 | . | TRBV7-6 | TGTGCCAGCAGCTTTAGCCCGGGACAGGGAGACGATCAGCCCCAGCATTTT | CASSFSPGQGDDQPQHF
TRBD1 | TRBJ1-4 | once | TRBV5-1 | TGCGCCAGCAGCCTCGGGACAGGCAGAGGTGAAAAACTGTTTTTT | CASSLGTGRGEKLFF